Listed here are 31 T cell receptor beta chains from one sample, sequenced in a study of blood T cells in healthy people across ages. A second PCR of 7 to 11 cycles used a sample-barcoded 5' primer and a J-beta primer mix. TCRdb analysed the 5' RACE reads with MiXCR anew, one entry per CDR3 protein. This sample has about 570,000 distinct CDR3 sequences; roughly a quarter occur once, and the top ten carry less than 20%. The material sequenced was blood. Receptor source: a woman between 70 and 85 years old in good health.

This chain's CDR3 is CSASLLLAGRNEKLFF. The CDR3 coding sequence is TGCAGTGCTAGTCTTCTTCTGGCAGGGAGGAATGAAAAACTGTTTTTT. The rearrangement uses TRBV20-1 and TRBJ1-4, with a weak D call TRBD1 (5 bases). Germline assignment: CDR1 DFQATT and CDR2 SNEGSKA (reference sequence). The ends were cut back, 3 bases at V and 5 bases at J, with 19 bases in the middle. The CDR3 is made up of 16 amino acids.

V gene TRBV5-1 combines with J gene TRBJ1-2; D uncertain. Germline lookup yields CDR1 SGHRS and CDR2 YFSETQ. This CDR3 has 14 amino acids. The V gene lost 0 bases and the J gene lost 6 bases, with 12 bases spanning the gap. The CDR3 DNA reads as TGCGCCAGCAGCTTGGTGGACCCTAGGGATGGCTACACCTTC. Its protein is CASSLVDPRDGYTF.

This sequence joins TRBV20-1 and TRBJ2-7, with D possibly TRBD1 on 6 matching bases. V shed 4 bases and J shed 0 bases, with 7 bases lying between them. Germline V CDR1 and CDR2: DFQATT, SNEGSKA (reference sequence). The CDR3 sequence is 12 residues long. The CDR3 loop is CSAKQGSYEQYF. The CDR3 nucleotides read TGCAGTGCTAAACAGGGCTCCTACGAGCAGTACTTC.

The rearrangement links TRBV6-1 to TRBJ2-3; possibly TRBD1 for D (5 bases). Germline V gene sequence: CDR1 MNHNS, CDR2 SASEGT. The CDR3 has 16 residues. Trimming removed 0 bases from V and 2 bases from J, with 12 bases in between. The CDR3 loop is CASSEALGHPTDTQYF. The CDR3 bases are TGTGCCAGCAGTGAAGCGCTTGGACATCCCACAGATACGCAGTATTTT.

The chain is built from TRBV29-1 and TRBJ1-2, with D perhaps TRBD1 (6 bases). Per germline, CDR1 SQVTM and CDR2 ANQGSEA. V gave up 7 bases and J gave up 2 bases, with 17 bases separating them. This CDR3 is built from 14 residues. In DNA form, the CDR3 reads TGCAGCGCTGTCCTACCGGACAGCAACTATGGCTACACCTTC. Its protein product is CSAVLPDSNYGYTF.

The chain carries TRBV4-2 and TRBJ2-2, with D perhaps assigned TRBD1 or TRBD2 (5 bases each). The CDR3 has 16 residues. The V end was cut by 0 bases, the J end by 7 bases, with 15 bases between. Germline V gene sequence: CDR1 LGHNA, CDR2 YNFKEQ. This chain's CDR3 is CASSQEWRGADGELFF. The CDR3 DNA is TGTGCCAGCAGCCAAGAGTGGAGAGGGGCGGACGGGGAGCTGTTTTTT.

The chain links TRBV3-1 to TRBJ2-3; no firm D call. Germline V lookup: CDR1 LGHDT, CDR2 YNNKEL (reference sequence). This CDR3 contains 15 residues. Trimming took off 1 base at V and 0 bases at J, with 8 bases between the two ends. CDR3 amino acids: CASSQVPSSTDTQYF. The CDR3 region has the DNA TGTGCCAGCAGCCAAGTACCTTCTAGCACAGATACGCAGTATTTT.

The chain employs TRBV12-3 or TRBV12-4 and TRBJ1-2; unclear D gene. CDR3 length equals 13 residues. V was shortened by 6 bases and J by 4 bases, with 12 bases between the two germline ends. CDR3 DNA sequence: TGTGCCAGCAGCCCCGCGGCACTCTATGGCTACACCTTC. The encoded protein is CASSPAALYGYTF.

The chain is built from TRBV29-1 and TRBJ2-5, with D possibly being TRBD2 (6 bases). The germline CDR1 and CDR2 sequences are SQVTM and ANQGSEA. The V end lost 4 bases, the J end lost 7 bases, and 22 bases lay between the germline ends. The CDR3 extends over 15 amino acids. In DNA, the CDR3 is TGCAGCGTTGTGGAACCTAGCGACTCATTATGGACCCAGTACTTC. Amino acid sequence: CSVVEPSDSLWTQYF.

The CDR3 DNA reads as TGTGCCAGCAGGGCTACGGGGGGGGCCTACAATGAGCAGTTCTTC. It encodes CASRATGGAYNEQFF. The chain is built from TRBV7-3 and TRBJ2-5; 8 nucleotides match TRBD2. The J call could be wrong; TRBJ2-1 is a better fit for the DNA end. Germline values: CDR1 SGHTA, CDR2 FQGTGA. CDR3 size: 15 residues.

This clonotype was recorded a few times. The J gene is TRBJ2-1, the V gene TRBV20-1; D not resolved. The J call may be wrong; the DNA end is better matched by TRBJ2-5. Per the germline V gene, CDR1 is DFQATT and CDR2 is SNEGSKA (reference sequence). This CDR3 comprises 12 residues. The CDR3 here is CSAREDRATQYF. The CDR3 nucleotides are TGCAGTGCTAGAGAAGATAGGGCGACCCAGTACTTC.

This rearrangement joins TRBV9 to TRBJ2-3; D gene uncertain. Trimming took 0 bases from V and 4 from J, leaving 9 bases between them. The germline V gene has CDR1 SGDLS and CDR2 YYNGEE. This CDR3 is built from 14 residues. This CDR3 is CASSVGLIPDTQYF. The CDR3 region has the DNA TGTGCCAGCAGCGTAGGGCTCATCCCAGATACGCAGTATTTT.

The chain is built from TRBV5-1 and TRBJ2-7, with TRBD1 as a possible D gene (6 bases). There are 13 residues in the CDR3. With 2 bases removed from V and 4 bases from J, the gap between germline ends came to 10 bases. Germline loops: CDR1 SGHRS, CDR2 YFSETQ. The CDR3 protein is CASSFNQGYEQYF. CDR3 DNA sequence: TGCGCCAGCAGCTTTAATCAGGGGTACGAGCAGTACTTC.

This clonotype was counted ten times or more. This chain joins TRBV2 and TRBJ2-3; 7 bases fit TRBD1. The CDR3 extends over 14 amino acids. Trimming cost V 5 bases and J 3 bases; bases outside gene matches: 5. Germline V CDR1 and CDR2: SNHLY, FYNNEI. Here the CDR3 DNA reads TGTGCCAGCAGTAGGGCAGGGGGTACAGATACGCAGTATTTT. It yields the protein CASSRAGGTDTQYF.

The chain is built from TRBV3-1 and TRBJ2-4, with 7 bases aligning to TRBD2. CDR1 is LGHDT and CDR2 is YNNKEL in the germline V gene (reference sequence). The CDR3 consists of 13 residues. V shed 1 base, J shed 14 bases, and the junction held 8 bases outside the gene matches. CDR3 sequence reads: CASSQAGTTLKYF. The CDR3 DNA reads TGTGCCAGCAGCCAAGCGGGGACTACGTTGAAGTACTTC.

The sample holds a few counts of this clonotype. This rearrangement joins TRBV7-6 to TRBJ2-7; D not certain. CDR3 length equals 13 residues. Germline V gives CDR1 SGHVS, CDR2 FNYEAQ. Trimming removed 0 bases at V and 4 bases at J, with 7 bases between. Here the CDR3 reads CASSLAKGYEQYF. DNA for the CDR3: TGTGCCAGCAGCTTAGCCAAAGGGTACGAGCAGTACTTC.

V usage is TRBV12-3 or TRBV12-4 and J usage is TRBJ1-2; D is possibly TRBD1 (6 bases). V gave up 6 bases and J gave up 3 bases, with 20 bases separating them. This CDR3 is 16 amino acids long. The CDR3 sequence: CASSPDVTGKHYGYTF. CDR3 DNA: TGTGCCAGCAGCCCCGACGTTACAGGGAAGCACTATGGCTACACCTTC.

The chain links TRBV20-1 to TRBJ2-7, with D possibly matching TRBD2 (6 bases). V shed 0 bases and J shed 5 bases, with 14 bases lying between them. Germline V gives CDR1 DFQATT, CDR2 SNEGSKA (reference sequence). This CDR3 comprises 14 residues. Here the CDR3 reads CSARDGTGLHEQYF. CDR3 sequence (DNA): TGCAGTGCTAGAGATGGGACGGGACTCCACGAGCAGTACTTC.

The chain is built from TRBV19 and TRBJ1-5; D perhaps matches TRBD1 (5 bases). The CDR3 has 13 amino acids. With 1 base removed from V and 12 bases from J, the gap between germline ends came to 13 bases. Germline V lookup: CDR1 LNHDA, CDR2 SQIVND (reference sequence). The CDR3 reads CASSIVGEGSQHF. CDR3 DNA sequence: TGTGCCAGTAGTATAGTTGGTGAGGGGAGCCAGCATTTT.

The chain combines TRBV5-1 with TRBJ2-2, with D maybe TRBD2 (6 bases). Per germline, CDR1 SGHRS and CDR2 YFSETQ. The V and J ends lost 2 bases and 2 bases respectively, with 10 bases between them. The CDR3 is 15 residues long. The CDR3 sequence: CASSFWGGNTGELFF. The CDR3 region has the DNA TGCGCCAGCAGCTTCTGGGGAGGCAACACCGGGGAGCTGTTTTTT.

This clonotype has at least ten counts. The chain has TRBV6-1 and TRBJ1-4, with D tentatively TRBD1 (6 bases). Germline V gene sequence: CDR1 MNHNS, CDR2 SASEGT. The CDR3 is 14 residues long. The V and J ends lost 6 bases and 8 bases respectively, with 16 bases between them. CDR3 residues: CASSQGNAEEKLFF. The CDR3 nucleotides read TGTGCCAGCAGCCAGGGGAACGCGGAAGAAAAACTGTTTTTT.

This clonotype has only a few counts. V gene TRBV14 combines with J gene TRBJ2-1, with TRBD2 matching over 8 bases. The CDR3 loop spans 15 amino acids. Trimming at V came to 0 bases and at J to 10 bases, leaving 8 bases not matched to a gene. The germline gives CDR1 SGHDN, CDR2 FVKESK. The DNA for the CDR3 is TGTGCCAGCAGCCAAGATCTGGGACTAGTTTACGAGCAGTTCTTC. Translation gives CASSQDLGLVYEQFF.

The chain joins TRBV19 to TRBJ2-1, with 10 bases that match TRBD2. The CDR3 totals 17 residues. Trimming at V came to 0 bases and at J to 4 bases, leaving 6 bases not matched to a gene. In germline, CDR1 is LNHDA, CDR2 SQIVND (reference sequence). The CDR3 DNA is TGTGCCAGTAGTATAGACCGGCAGCGGGGGGGTTACAATGAGCAGTTCTTC. This codes for CASSIDRQRGGYNEQFF.

This clonotype was counted only a few times. The V and J genes are TRBV7-9 and TRBJ2-1; D is perhaps TRBD1 (6 bases). The DNA end is more similar to TRBJ2-7, so the J call may be wrong. The CDR3 loop spans 15 amino acids. CDR1 and CDR2 (germline): SEHNR, FQNEAQ (reference sequence). This CDR3 reads CASSPTNTGSNEQYF. The CDR3 DNA reads as TGTGCCAGCAGCCCTACGAACACAGGGAGTAATGAGCAGTACTTC.

This clonotype appeared a few times. The rearrangement uses TRBV12-3 or TRBV12-4 and TRBJ2-7, with a possible D match to TRBD2 (7 bases). The length of the CDR3 is 13 residues. Trimming took off 6 bases at V and 2 bases at J, with 11 bases between the two ends. The CDR3 sequence: CASSKGGAYEQYF. CDR3 nucleotide sequence: TGTGCCAGCAGCAAAGGGGGGGCCTACGAGCAGTACTTC.

This rearrangement joins TRBV3-1 to TRBJ2-5; 11 nucleotides match TRBD2. TRBJ2-1 explains the end of the DNA better; the J call may be wrong. The CDR3 is 15 residues long. Germline V gene sequence: CDR1 LGHDT, CDR2 YNNKEL (reference sequence). For the CDR3, the DNA is TGTGCCAGCAGCCAGTTCCTAGCGGGGGGCCTGGAGCAGTTCTTC. Residues: CASSQFLAGGLEQFF.

This chain joins TRBV5-8 and TRBJ1-4; tentative D call: TRBD1 (6 bases). Trimming took off 0 bases at V and 5 bases at J, with 14 bases between the two ends. The CDR3 is 16 residues long. The germline CDR1 and CDR2 sequences are SGHTS and YDEGEE. The CDR3 reads CASSLVLGHPNEKLFF. In DNA, the CDR3 is TGTGCCAGCAGCTTGGTGTTGGGACACCCCAATGAAAAACTGTTTTTT.

In this sample, this clonotype turned up a few times. V is TRBV4-3 and J is TRBJ2-1; the D is unclear. The ends were cut back, 5 bases at V and 9 bases at J, with 17 bases in the middle. Germline CDR1 is LGHNA and CDR2 is YSLEER. The CDR3 spans 14 residues. The CDR3 bases are TGCGCCAGCAGCTTCTATGCAGGCAGCACTGAGCAGTTCTTC. It codes for CASSFYAGSTEQFF.

This clonotype has more than one count but fewer than ten. This sequence may be a read error, since a much larger clone differs from it by one base. The chain carries TRBV4-3 and TRBJ2-5, with D perhaps matching TRBD2 (6 bases). Germline V gene lookup returns CDR1 LGHNA and CDR2 YSLEER. This CDR3 has 19 residues. In nucleotides, the CDR3 is TGCGCCTGCAGCCAAGAGTGGGGACTGTCAACCGCCGGGGAGGAGACCCAGTACTTC. Its translation: CACSQEWGLSTAGEETQYF.

This chain joins TRBV12-3 or TRBV12-4 and TRBJ2-5, with D perhaps matching TRBD2 (5 bases). The DNA matches TRBJ2-7 better at its end, which makes the J call doubtful. This CDR3 has 14 residues. Here the CDR3 DNA reads TGTGCCAGCAGTGTTAGGACTGCTACCTACGAGCAGTACTTC. Translating it yields CASSVRTATYEQYF.

This clonotype appeared a few times. J is TRBJ2-5 and V is TRBV2; 12 positions match TRBD2. The CDR3 contains 22 residues. With 6 bases clipped from V and 5 bases from J, the junction kept 28 bases outside the gene matches. Germline V lookup: CDR1 SNHLY, CDR2 FYNNEI. Written as DNA, the CDR3 is TGTGCCAGCAGGACCAACGACCTTCAAGTTGGGACTAGCGGGTTAAAGAGGGAGACCCAGTACTTC. Protein sequence: CASRTNDLQVGTSGLKRETQYF. Based on the CDR3 plus reference TRBV2 and TRBJ2-5, the full variable domain is EPEVTQTPSHQVTQMGQEVILRCVPISNHLYFYWYRQILGQKVEFLVSFYNNEISEKSEIFDDQFSVERPDGSNFTLKIRSTKLEDSAMYFCASRTNDLQVGTSGLKRETQYFGPGTRLLVL.